The T cell receptor (beta chain) under discussion was sequenced for a study of blood T cell repertoires in COVID-19. Germline CDR1 reads SGHTA; CDR2 reads FQGTGA. The CDR3 covers 14 residues. Trimming pared 1 base from V and 4 bases from J, leaving 11 bases between. Clones were sequenced by immunoSEQ multiplex PCR, and TCRdb holds only the in-frame ones, with some missing. The sample lists a few hundred thousand clones; around 87% were seen once. Sequencing was carried out using PBMCs or T cells enriched from blood (not recorded which). The TCR was taken from a woman aged 45-65 years who had recovered from COVID-19. This chain links TRBV7-3 with TRBJ2-7, with D tentatively TRBD1 (6 bases). The CDR3 DNA follows: TGTGCCAGCAGCTTAATAGGGGGACCATACGAGCAGTACTTC. It codes for CASSLIGGPYEQYF.